The 22 T cell receptor beta chains reported below all come from one sample, sequenced in a study of neurological immune-mediated disorders (dated by TCRdb to about 2019). The receptor library was made with 5' RACE. TCRdb names Illumina HiSeq 2500 as the instrument used. Clones were called with MiXCR by TCRdb after fastp trimmed the public reads at Q25, and only in-frame beta chains were retained. Identical CDR3 proteins give one entry, which carries the most common genes and DNA. Across this sample there are about 38,000 distinct CDR3 sequences, with approximately 10% seen only once. Together, the top ten hold just under 4% of the sample. The sequencing input was CD4+ T cells from blood. The receptor set was obtained from a woman under 40 with HTLV-1-associated myelopathy (HAM/TSP).

This clonotype has a count of ten or more. The J gene is TRBJ1-5, the V gene TRBV11-2, with D tentatively TRBD1 (5 bases). CDR1 is SGHAT and CDR2 is FQNNGV in the germline V gene. V was cut by 3 bases and J by 7 bases, with 16 bases left in between. The CDR3 spans 15 residues. For the CDR3, the DNA is TGTGCCAGCAGCTTGGACGGAGCAGGGCACCAGCCCCAGCATTTT. Protein: CASSLDGAGHQPQHF.

In this sample, this clonotype turned up many times. The chain links TRBV10-2 to TRBJ1-5; the match to TRBD1 covers 8 bases. Looked up from germline, CDR1 is WSHSY and CDR2 is SAAADI. The ends lost 0 bases at V and 7 bases at J; junction bases unmatched: 2. The CDR3 has 14 residues. This CDR3 is CASSESGQGQPQHF. The CDR3 DNA reads as TGCGCCAGCAGTGAGTCAGGACAGGGCCAGCCCCAGCATTTT.

This clonotype showed up many times. The chain combines TRBV6-5 with TRBJ2-2; 8 nucleotides line up with TRBD2. V was clipped by 2 bases and J by 8 bases; unmatched bases: 4. CDR1 is MNHEY, CDR2 SVGAGI, per germline. CDR3 length: 14 residues. Written as DNA, the CDR3 is TGTGCCAGCAGTTACGCGGGGGGCCAGGGGGAGCTGTTTTTT. It encodes CASSYAGGQGELFF.

At least ten counts were recorded for this clonotype. The chain has TRBV5-6 and TRBJ1-3; no definite D call. This CDR3 has 17 amino acids. Germline CDR1 reads SGHDT; CDR2 reads YYEEEE. Trimming shortened V by 0 bases and J by 4 bases, and 17 bases separated the two germline ends. As DNA, the CDR3 is TGTGCCAGCAGCTTGGTGGGTCTCTCTGCCGACGGAAACACCATATATTTT. Amino acids: CASSLVGLSADGNTIYF.

CDR3 in DNA: TGTGCCAGCAGCTTAAGGCGTGTCGGGGAGCTGTTTTTT. This encodes CASSLRRVGELFF. This chain joins TRBV7-3 and TRBJ2-2; the D is unclear. This CDR3 is built from 13 residues. With 1 base removed from V and 7 bases from J, the gap between germline ends came to 7 bases. CDR1 and CDR2 (germline): SGHTA, FQGTGA.

The table lists this clonotype with many counts. V usage is TRBV7-2 and J usage is TRBJ2-7; no definite D call. V dropped 6 bases and J dropped 3 bases, with 15 bases sitting between them. Germline CDR1 is SGHTA and CDR2 is FQGNSA. The CDR3 contains 14 residues. In nucleotides, the CDR3 is TGTGCCAGCAGTCGGTCACACCCGTTCTACGAGCAGTACTTC. Amino acids: CASSRSHPFYEQYF.

This clonotype was found many times. The chain has TRBV5-5 and TRBJ2-3; 9 positions agree with TRBD1. Looked up from germline, CDR1 is SGHKS and CDR2 is YYEKEE (reference sequence). Germline trimming cut 3 bases from V and 3 bases from J; bases unmatched to any gene: 5. CDR3 length equals 15 residues. CDR3 bases: TGTGCCAGCAGCTCCGGGACAGGGTTAACAGATACGCAGTATTTT. Translated: CASSSGTGLTDTQYF.

This clonotype was seen many times. The chain employs TRBV12-3 or TRBV12-4 and TRBJ1-5, with D uncertain. The CDR3 consists of 14 residues. V lost 0 bases to trimming and J lost 3 bases, with 6 bases between them. The CDR3 region is CASSLAWDNQPQHF. Written as DNA, the CDR3 is TGTGCCAGCAGTTTAGCTTGGGACAATCAGCCCCAGCATTTT.

This clonotype was observed many times. The rearrangement links TRBV7-9 to TRBJ1-3, with D hard to call. CDR3 length: 11 residues. Germline values: CDR1 SEHNR, CDR2 FQNEAQ (reference sequence). Trimming took off 2 bases at V and 7 bases at J, with 3 bases between the two ends. The CDR3 DNA reads TGTGCCAGCAGCTTACGGAACACCATATATTTT. Its protein is CASSLRNTIYF.

The table lists this clonotype with many counts. CDR3 DNA: TGCGCCAGCAGCCCACAAGGCAGGGCTTCGGGCACTGAAGCTTTCTTT. Its translation is CASSPQGRASGTEAFF. The chain combines TRBV5-1 with TRBJ1-1; D might be TRBD1 (5 bases). CDR3 length: 16 amino acids. V was clipped by 4 bases and J by 4 bases, with 20 bases between them. Germline CDR1 SGHRS, CDR2 YFSETQ.

Remarks on this clonotype: Just one base apart from a much larger clone, this may be a read error. The chain links TRBV5-8 to TRBJ2-2; a possible D gene is TRBD1 (5 bases). Germline V CDR1 and CDR2: SGHTS, YDEGEE. CDR3 length: 16 residues. DNA of the CDR3: TGTGCCGGCAGCCGTCTCCCTCAGGGCAACACCAGGGAGCTGTTTTTT. Translation gives CAGSRLPQGNTRELFF.

This clonotype was seen ten or more times. A read error may account for a junction end that differs from germline. The chain links TRBV30 to TRBJ2-4; D might be TRBD1 (5 bases). The CDR3 extends over 17 amino acids. CDR1 and CDR2 from the germline V gene are GTSNPN and SVGIG (reference sequence). CDR3 coding DNA: TGTGCCTGGAGTTCGTCCGGCCACACCAGGGCCAGAAACATTCAGTACTTC. It is translated as CAWSSSGHTRARNIQYF.

This clonotype was seen at least ten times. Here the CDR3 DNA reads TGCAGTGCCCCCCACAGAAACACTGAAGCTTTCTTT. Its translation is CSAPHRNTEAFF. The chain couples TRBV20-1 to TRBJ1-1; D is ambiguous. Germline V gene data show CDR1 as DFQATT and CDR2 as SNEGSKA (reference sequence). V was shortened by 6 bases and J by 2 bases, with 10 bases between the two germline ends. This CDR3 region has 12 residues.

At least ten counts were recorded for this clonotype. This sequence joins TRBV7-9 and TRBJ2-1; TRBD1 matches 9 bases. The CDR3 length is 15 residues. Looked up from germline, CDR1 is SEHNR and CDR2 is FQNEAQ (reference sequence). V lost 5 bases to trimming and J lost 6 bases; unmatched junction nucleotides: 8. For the CDR3, the DNA is TGTGCCAGCAGCCCCAGGGGACAGGGTTCCAATGAGCAGTTCTTC. This sequence encodes CASSPRGQGSNEQFF.

This clonotype was observed many times. The V gene is TRBV5-6, the J gene TRBJ1-1; D unresolved. Trimming removed 1 base at V and 11 bases at J, with 15 bases between. Germline CDR1 and CDR2: SGHDT and YYEEEE. CDR3 length equals 13 residues. CDR3 in amino acids: CASSLSLRQRAFF. CDR3 coding DNA: TGTGCCAGCAGCTTGTCACTACGTCAAAGGGCTTTCTTT.

This clonotype has at least ten counts. The chain combines TRBV6-1 with TRBJ2-2, with D unclear. Trimming stripped 0 bases from V and 0 bases from J, with 5 bases between. The CDR3 loop spans 15 amino acids. Germline CDR1 and CDR2: MNHNS and SASEGT. The CDR3 is CASSEASANTGELFF. The CDR3 nucleotides are TGTGCCAGCAGTGAAGCAAGCGCGAACACCGGGGAGCTGTTTTTT.

This clonotype was counted ten times or more. This chain joins TRBV29-1 and TRBJ1-3, with D unresolved. Germline V gives CDR1 SQVTM, CDR2 ANQGSEA. The CDR3 has 15 amino acids. The V gene lost 6 bases and the J gene lost 0 bases, with 15 bases spanning the gap. In nucleotides, the CDR3 is TGCAGCGTCCCATCAGCATCGGGCTCTGGAAACACCATATATTTT. Its translation: CSVPSASGSGNTIYF. The full variable domain, its missing parts supplied by reference TRBV29-1 and TRBJ1-3, is SAVISQKPSRDICQRGTSLTIQCQVDSQVTMMFWYRQQPGQSLTLIATANQGSEATYESGFVIDKFPISRPNLTFSTLTVSNMSPEDSSIYLCSVPSASGSGNTIYFGEGSWLTVV.

The sample holds many counts of this clonotype. The chain is built from TRBV5-1 and TRBJ1-4; 7 nucleotides align to TRBD1. Germline CDR1 SGHRS, CDR2 YFSETQ. This CDR3 contains 14 residues. V shed 4 bases and J 8 bases; nucleotides not matched to a gene: 8. DNA for the CDR3: TGCGCCAGCAGCCCGGGGACAGCGGGGGAAAAACTGTTTTTT. Amino acid sequence: CASSPGTAGEKLFF.

The genes are TRBV9 and TRBJ2-5, with 7 bases lining up with TRBD2. This CDR3 comprises 19 residues. Germline V gene data show CDR1 as SGDLS and CDR2 as YYNGEE. J gave up 4 bases and V 0 bases, and 18 bases lay outside the gene matches. The CDR3 nucleotides read TGTGCCAGCAGCGTAGGGGGCCGGGCGGGGGAGGCGCGTGGAGAGACCCAGTACTTC. Its protein is CASSVGGRAGEARGETQYF.

This clonotype was seen at least ten times. The CDR3 is CASSLGFGTTADTQYF. Written as DNA, the CDR3 is TGTGCCAGCAGCTTAGGTTTCGGGACTACTGCAGATACGCAGTATTTT. This chain joins TRBV7-2 and TRBJ2-3; TRBD2 agrees at 7 bases. J was trimmed by 4 bases and V by 1 base; bases with no gene match: 8. The CDR3 has 16 amino acids. CDR1 and CDR2 from the germline V gene are SGHTA and FQGNSA.

This clonotype was observed at least ten times. V and J are TRBV4-2 and TRBJ1-2; 12 positions match TRBD1. Unmatched junction bases numbered 6, after V lost 2 bases and J lost 8 bases. The CDR3 has 15 amino acids. Germline CDR1 LGHNA, CDR2 YNFKEQ. This CDR3 reads CASSQRDRGLQGYTF. CDR3 bases: TGTGCCAGCAGCCAACGGGACAGGGGGCTGCAAGGCTACACCTTC.

The chain links TRBV5-1 to TRBJ1-1, with D possibly matching TRBD1 (5 bases). This CDR3 has 14 residues. The germline CDR1 and CDR2 sequences are SGHRS and YFSETQ. With 4 bases removed from V and 0 bases from J, the gap between germline ends came to 10 bases. The CDR3 bases are TGCGCCAGCAGCAGGGACGGGCTGAACACTGAAGCTTTCTTT. Residues: CASSRDGLNTEAFF.